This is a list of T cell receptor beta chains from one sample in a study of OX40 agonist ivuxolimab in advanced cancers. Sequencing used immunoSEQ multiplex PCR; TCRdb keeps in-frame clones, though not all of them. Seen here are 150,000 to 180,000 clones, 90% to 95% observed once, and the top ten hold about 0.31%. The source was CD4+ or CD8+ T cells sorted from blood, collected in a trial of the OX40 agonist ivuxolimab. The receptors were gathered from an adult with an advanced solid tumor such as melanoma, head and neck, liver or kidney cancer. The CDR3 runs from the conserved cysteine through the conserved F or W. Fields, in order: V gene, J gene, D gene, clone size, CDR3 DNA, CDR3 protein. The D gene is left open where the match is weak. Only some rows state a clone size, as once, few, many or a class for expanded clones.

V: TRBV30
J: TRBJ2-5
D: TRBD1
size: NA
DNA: TGTGCCTGGAGTGTACAGGGGGCAGAGACCCAGTACTTC
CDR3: CAWSVQGAETQYF

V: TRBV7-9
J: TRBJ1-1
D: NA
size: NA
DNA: TGTGCCAGCAGCGAGGCATCTGAAGCTTTCTTT
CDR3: CASSEASEAFF

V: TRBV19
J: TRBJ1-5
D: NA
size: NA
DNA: TGTGCCAGTTCGGGTACCGGGTATCAGCCCCAGCATTTT
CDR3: CASSGTGYQPQHF

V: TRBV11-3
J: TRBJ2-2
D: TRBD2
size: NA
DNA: TGTGCCAGCAGCTTTAGCGGGGTGAATACCGGGGAGCTGTTTTTT
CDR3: CASSFSGVNTGELFF

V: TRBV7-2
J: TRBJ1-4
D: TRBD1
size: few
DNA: TGTGCCAGCAGCTTAATCGGGACAGTGACCAATTATGAAAAACTGTTTTTT
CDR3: CASSLIGTVTNYEKLFF

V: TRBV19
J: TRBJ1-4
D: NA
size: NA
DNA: TGTGCCAGTAGTATAATGGGTAATGAAAAACTGTTTTTT
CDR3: CASSIMGNEKLFF

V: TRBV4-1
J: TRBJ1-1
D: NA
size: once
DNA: TGCGCCAGCAGCCAAGGGCTGGTAAACACTGAAGCTTTCTTT
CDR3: CASSQGLVNTEAFF

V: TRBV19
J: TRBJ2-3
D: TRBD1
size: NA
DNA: TGTGCCAGTAGTACGGGACAGGGTTATCGAGCGCCAGGCACAGATACGCAGTATTTT
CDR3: CASSTGQGYRAPGTDTQYF

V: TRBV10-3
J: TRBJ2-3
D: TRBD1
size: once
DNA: TGTGCCATCAGTGAGTCTAACAGGGGGTTAGCGAATACGCAGTATTTT
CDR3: CAISESNRGLANTQYF

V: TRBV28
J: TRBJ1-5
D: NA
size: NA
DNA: TGTGCCAGCACCCAGATGGGGGGCAGAAGCAATCAGCCCCAGCATTTT
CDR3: CASTQMGGRSNQPQHF

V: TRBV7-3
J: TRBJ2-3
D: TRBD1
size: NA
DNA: TGTGCCAGCAGCTGGGACAGGGCTTCTAGCACAGATACGCAGTATTTT
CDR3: CASSWDRASSTDTQYF

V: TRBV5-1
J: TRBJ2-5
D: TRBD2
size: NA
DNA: TGCGCCAGCAGCCGCGCCGGGACTAGCGGGAGGGCCGGGGAGACCCAGTACTTC
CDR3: CASSRAGTSGRAGETQYF

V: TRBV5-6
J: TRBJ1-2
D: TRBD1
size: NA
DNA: TGTGCCAGCAGCCCAACAGGGGTAGGCTATGGCTACACCTTC
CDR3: CASSPTGVGYGYTF

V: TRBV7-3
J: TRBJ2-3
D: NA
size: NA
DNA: TGTGCCAGCAGCTTGGGGGGTCCCACAGATACGCAGTATTTT
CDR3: CASSLGGPTDTQYF

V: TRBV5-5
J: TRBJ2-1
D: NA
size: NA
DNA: TGTGCCAGCAGCTCGACAGGACGCTCCTACAATGAGCAGTTCTTC
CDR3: CASSSTGRSYNEQFF

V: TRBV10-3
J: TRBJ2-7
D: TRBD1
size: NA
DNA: TGTGCCATCAGCTCGGGGACAGGCGGAGGGTACGAGCAGTACTTC
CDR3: CAISSGTGGGYEQYF

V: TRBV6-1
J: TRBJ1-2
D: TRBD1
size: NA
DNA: TGTGCCAGCAGTGAAGCGCCAGGGGGCCACTATGGCTACACCTTC
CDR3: CASSEAPGGHYGYTF

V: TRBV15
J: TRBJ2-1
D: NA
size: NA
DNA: TGTGCCACCAGCAGAGCTGAGGGTGAGCAGTTCTTC
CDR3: CATSRAEGEQFF

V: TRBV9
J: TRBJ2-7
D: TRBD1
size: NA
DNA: TGTGCCAGCAGCGTGACCGGACAGGGGAACGAGCAGTACTTC
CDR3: CASSVTGQGNEQYF

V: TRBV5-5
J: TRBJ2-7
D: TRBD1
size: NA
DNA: TGTGCCAGCAGCGCCAGGGGGCCCTACGAGCAGTACTTC
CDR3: CASSARGPYEQYF

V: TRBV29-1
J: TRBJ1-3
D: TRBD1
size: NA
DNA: TGCAGCGTTCGGGACAGAGTTTTTGGAAACACCATATATTTT
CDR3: CSVRDRVFGNTIYF

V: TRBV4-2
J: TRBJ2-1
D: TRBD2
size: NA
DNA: TGTGCCAGCAGCCAAGGGGGTTTGCGGGAGTGGTACAATGAGCAGTTCTTC
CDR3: CASSQGGLREWYNEQFF

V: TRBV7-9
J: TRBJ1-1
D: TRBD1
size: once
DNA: TGTGCCAGCAGCCGTCAGGGGGGGACTGAAGCTTTCTTT
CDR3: CASSRQGGTEAFF

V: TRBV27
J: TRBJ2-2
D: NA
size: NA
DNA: TGTGCCAGTAGCGGTCCGGGTGTCGGGGAGCTGTTTTTT
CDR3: CASSGPGVGELFF

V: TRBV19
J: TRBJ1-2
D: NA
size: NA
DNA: TGTGCCAGTAGTCTGGACCTCTTCTATGGCTACACCTTC
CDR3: CASSLDLFYGYTF

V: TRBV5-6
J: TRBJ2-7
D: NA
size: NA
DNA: TGTGCCAGCAGCTTGGCCAGCAAACCCTACGAGCAGTACTTC
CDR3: CASSLASKPYEQYF

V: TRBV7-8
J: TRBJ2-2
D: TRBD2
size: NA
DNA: TGTGCCAGCAGCGTAGGGACTAGTTCGAACACCGGGGAGCTGTTTTTT
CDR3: CASSVGTSSNTGELFF

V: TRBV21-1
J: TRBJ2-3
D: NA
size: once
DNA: TGTGCCAGCAGCAAACGCAAAGGACAGGGGTTAGGAGATACGCAGTATTTT
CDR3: CASSKRKGQGLGDTQYF

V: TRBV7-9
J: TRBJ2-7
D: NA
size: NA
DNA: TGTGCCAGCAGCGTCTTCGGGAGTTACGAGCAGTACTTC
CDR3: CASSVFGSYEQYF

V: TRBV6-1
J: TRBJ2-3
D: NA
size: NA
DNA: TGTGCCAGCAGTGAATTTATCTTGGCCGCAGATACGCAGTATTTT
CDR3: CASSEFILAADTQYF

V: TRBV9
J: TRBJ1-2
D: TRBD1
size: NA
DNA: TGTGCCAGCAACAGGGGAGACTATGGCTACACCTTC
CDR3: CASNRGDYGYTF

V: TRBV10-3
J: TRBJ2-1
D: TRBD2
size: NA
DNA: TGTGCCATCAGGAACCTAGCGGGCTCCTACAATGAGCAGTTCTTC
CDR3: CAIRNLAGSYNEQFF

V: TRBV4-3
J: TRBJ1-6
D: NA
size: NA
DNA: TGCGCCAGCAGCCAAGAATTTTATGCACAGGGAAACCCGCCCCTCCACTTT
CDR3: CASSQEFYAQGNPPLHF

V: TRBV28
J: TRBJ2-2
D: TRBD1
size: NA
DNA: TGTGCCAGCAGCAATGACAGGGTTCCGAACACCGGGGAGCTGTTTTTT
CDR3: CASSNDRVPNTGELFF

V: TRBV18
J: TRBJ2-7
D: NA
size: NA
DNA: TGTGCCAGCTCACCAAATGTGAGGGGCGCCCACGAGCAGTACTTC
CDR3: CASSPNVRGAHEQYF

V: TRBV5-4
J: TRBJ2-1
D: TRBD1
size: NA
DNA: TGTGCCAGCAGCCACCGACAGGGGGCGCGGAATGAGCAGTTCTTC
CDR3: CASSHRQGARNEQFF

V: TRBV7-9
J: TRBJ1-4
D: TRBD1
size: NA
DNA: TGTGCCAGCAGCTTACCGTGGACAGGGGGCGCTCGGGATGAAAAACTGTTTTTT
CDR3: CASSLPWTGGARDEKLFF

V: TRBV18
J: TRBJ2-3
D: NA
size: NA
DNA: TGTGCCAGCTCACCAATGGCAGATACGCAGTATTTT
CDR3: CASSPMADTQYF

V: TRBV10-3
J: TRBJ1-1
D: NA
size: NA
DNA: TGTGCCATCAGTGAGTTTGAGAGCAGCAACACTGAAGCTTTCTTT
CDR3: CAISEFESSNTEAFF

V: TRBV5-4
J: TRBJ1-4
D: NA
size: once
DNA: TGTGCCAGCAGCTTGGTCGGCAGGGGCGCTGAAAAACTGTTTTTT
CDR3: CASSLVGRGAEKLFF

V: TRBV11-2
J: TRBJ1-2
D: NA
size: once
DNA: TGTGCCAGCAGCTTAGGTTCTCTGGAGATGGGGGGCTACACCTTC
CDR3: CASSLGSLEMGGYTF

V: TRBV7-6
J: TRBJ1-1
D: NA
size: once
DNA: TGTGCCAGCAGCTTAGTCTCCAGCGCAGGGGACCTGAACACTGAAGCTTTCTTT
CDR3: CASSLVSSAGDLNTEAFF

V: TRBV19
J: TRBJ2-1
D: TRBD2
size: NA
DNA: TGTGCCAGTAGTATTCTAGCGGGCGAGCAGTTCTTC
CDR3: CASSILAGEQFF

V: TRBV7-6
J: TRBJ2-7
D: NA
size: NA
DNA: TGTGCCAGCAGCCGACACTACGAGCAGTACTTC
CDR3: CASSRHYEQYF

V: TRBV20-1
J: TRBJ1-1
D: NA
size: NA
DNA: TGCCAGGGGTCGAACACTGAAGCTTTCTTT
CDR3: CQGSNTEAFF

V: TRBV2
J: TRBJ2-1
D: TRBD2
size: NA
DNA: TGTGCCAGCAGTGTGAGACTAGCGGGGGGACCCTCCTACAATGAGCAGTTCTTC
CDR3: CASSVRLAGGPSYNEQFF

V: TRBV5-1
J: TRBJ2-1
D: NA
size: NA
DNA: TGCGCCAGCAGCTTGATCCCAGGCGGTAGCAATGAGCAGTTCTTC
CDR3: CASSLIPGGSNEQFF

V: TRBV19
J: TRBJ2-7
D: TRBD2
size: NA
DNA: TGTGCCAGTAGTGGGGGGGTCAGCACCTACGAGCAGTACTTC
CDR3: CASSGGVSTYEQYF

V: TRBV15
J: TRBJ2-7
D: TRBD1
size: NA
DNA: TGTGCCACCAGCAGAGATAGCGGACAGGGAGGATCCTACGAGCAGTACTTC
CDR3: CATSRDSGQGGSYEQYF

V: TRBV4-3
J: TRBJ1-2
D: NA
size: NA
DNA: TGCGCCAGCAGCCACCAGGGTGGAGGTAACTATGGCTACACCTTC
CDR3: CASSHQGGGNYGYTF

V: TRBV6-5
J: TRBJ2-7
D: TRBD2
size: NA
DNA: TGTGCCAGCAGTTACGGTTGGGCGGGGGTCTACGAGCAGTACTTC
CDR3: CASSYGWAGVYEQYF

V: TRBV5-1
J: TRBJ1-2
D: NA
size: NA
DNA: TGTGCCAGCAGCTTGGGCCTGATTAACTATGGCTACACCTTC
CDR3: CASSLGLINYGYTF

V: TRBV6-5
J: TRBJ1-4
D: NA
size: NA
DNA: TGTGCCAGCAGAGACGTTTCAACTAATGAAAAACTGTTTTTT
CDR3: CASRDVSTNEKLFF